This passage covers 22 T cell receptor beta chains from one sample sequenced in a study of T-cell reconstitution after alpha-beta-depleted transplantation in children. TCRbeta library preparation incorporated unique molecular identifiers. TCRdb reprocessed the PCR reads via MiXCR and lists one record per CDR3 protein. The repertoire has about 580,000 distinct CDR3 sequences, roughly 23% of them found once; the top ten carry less than 15%. Sample: PBMCs, mostly from graft donor cells, taken 360 days after TCRalphabeta/CD19-depleted stem cell transplant. These receptors came from a boy under three years old who had a stem cell transplant for acute myeloid leukemia, so the T cells may come from the graft donor.

The chain uses TRBV11-3 and TRBJ2-3; D possibly uses TRBD1 or TRBD2 (6 bases each). Trimming removed 8 bases from V and 2 bases from J, with 17 bases in between. The V gene's germline CDR1 is SGHNT and CDR2 YENEEA. This CDR3 has 15 amino acids. The CDR3 sequence is CASRRGQLYTDTQYF. The CDR3 DNA follows: TGTGCCAGCCGCCGGGGGCAGCTGTACACAGATACGCAGTATTTT.

This chain connects TRBV21-1 to TRBJ2-1; no check of the table's D call, TRBD2, against the DNA was made. TRBV21-1 is designated a pseudogene. The CDR3 loop spans 15 amino acids. The CDR3 spells CASRKNSRKKSEQFF. The CDR3 region has the DNA TGTGCCAGCCGTAAGAACTCCCGAAAGAAAAGTGAGCAGTTCTTC.

This clonotype has ten or more counts. V is TRBV29-1 and J is TRBJ1-2, with D maybe TRBD1 (6 bases). Trimming removed 7 bases from V and 5 bases from J, with 11 bases in between. Germline CDR1 reads SQVTM; CDR2 reads ANQGSEA. This CDR3 is 11 amino acids long. The CDR3 region is CSDLTGYGYTF. CDR3 coding DNA: TGCAGCGACTTGACAGGTTATGGCTACACCTTC.

The rearrangement links TRBV12-3 or TRBV12-4 to TRBJ1-1; D is possibly TRBD1 (5 bases). CDR3 length equals 15 residues. Trimming removed 7 bases from V and 3 bases from J, with 18 bases in between. CDR3 DNA: TGTGCCAGCACCACCTCGGGGCTCGTACACACTGAAGCTTTCTTT. This translates into CASTTSGLVHTEAFF.

This clonotype has a handful of counts. The chain employs TRBV10-2 and TRBJ2-7; 7 bases match TRBD1. CDR3 length: 13 amino acids. The germline V gene has CDR1 WSHSY and CDR2 SAAADI. Trimming cost V 8 bases and J 3 bases; bases outside gene matches: 7. The CDR3 DNA is TGCGCCAGCGCGGCGACAGGGCTCTACGAGCAGTACGTC. Translation gives CASAATGLYEQYV.

The chain uses TRBV12-5 and TRBJ2-1, with D unresolved. The CDR3 runs to 16 residues. Trimming took off 0 bases at V and 0 bases at J, with 9 bases between the two ends. Germline V gene data show CDR1 as LGHNT and CDR2 as FRNRAP. This CDR3 is CASGLVTGGSYNEQFF. The CDR3 nucleotides are TGTGCTAGTGGTTTGGTAACGGGTGGCTCCTACAATGAGCAGTTCTTC.

The chain combines TRBV24-1 with TRBJ2-7, with 9 bases fitting TRBD1. The CDR3 has 14 residues. With V trimmed by 4 bases and J by 3 bases, 3 bases remained unmatched. Germline CDR1 is KGHDR and CDR2 is SFDVKD. CDR3 residues: CATSDGTGYYEQYF. In DNA form, the CDR3 reads TGTGCCACCAGTGACGGGACAGGGTACTACGAGCAGTACTTC.

Only a few counts were recorded for this clonotype. The chain links TRBV12-3 or TRBV12-4 to TRBJ2-1; no reliable D call. This CDR3 contains 14 residues. Trimming removed 5 bases from V and 0 bases from J, with 8 bases in between. CDR3 sequence reads: CASSRLSSYNEQFF. The CDR3 DNA reads as TGTGCCAGCAGTCGACTCAGCTCCTACAATGAGCAGTTCTTC.

The chain joins TRBV11-2 to TRBJ2-7; 7 positions agree with TRBD2. V lost 0 bases to trimming and J lost 1 base; unmatched junction nucleotides: 18. CDR3 length: 20 residues. Germline lookup yields CDR1 SGHAT and CDR2 FQNNGV. CDR3 coding DNA: TGTGCCAGCAGCTTAGATAGTCGAAGGGTAGGGCGGGGGAAATCCTACGAGCAGTACGTC. Protein sequence: CASSLDSRRVGRGKSYEQYV.

The chain couples TRBV20-1 to TRBJ1-2; tentatively, D is TRBD1 (6 bases). This CDR3 spans 11 amino acids. Between the trimmed V and J ends, which lost 7 bases and 5 bases, there was a span of 11 bases. CDR1 is DFQATT and CDR2 is SNEGSKA in the germline V gene (reference sequence). The CDR3 DNA sequence: TGCAGTGTCGACGGGACATATGGCTACACCTTC. This gives the protein CSVDGTYGYTF.

This chain connects TRBV28 to TRBJ2-5; D may be TRBD1 or TRBD2 (5 bases each). V lost 6 bases and J 5 bases, leaving 16 bases between the germline ends. Germline-derived CDR1 and CDR2 are MDHEN and SYDVKM. This CDR3 region has 14 residues. The chain's CDR3 is CASSRIGGLETQYF. For the CDR3, the DNA is TGTGCCAGCAGCCGTATTGGGGGTCTGGAGACCCAGTACTTC. The variable domain in full, with the rest retrieved from reference TRBV28 and TRBJ2-5, is DVKVTQSSRYLVKRTGEKVFLECVQDMDHENMFWYRQDPGLGLRLIYFSYDVKMKEKGDIPEGYSVSREKKERFSLILESASTNQTSMYLCASSRIGGLETQYFGPGTRLLVL.

This clonotype was recorded at least ten times. The chain combines TRBV29-1 with TRBJ2-3, with TRBD1 as a possible D gene (6 bases). The germline gives CDR1 SQVTM, CDR2 ANQGSEA. The V and J ends lost 7 bases and 2 bases respectively, with 19 bases between them. This CDR3 region has 15 residues. The CDR3 DNA follows: TGCAGCGCTACTAGTCCTACAGGGACCACAGATACGCAGTATTTT. Amino acid sequence: CSATSPTGTTDTQYF.

At least ten counts were recorded for this clonotype. The chain is built from TRBV20-1 and TRBJ2-1; D might be TRBD2 (6 bases). Germline V gene sequence: CDR1 DFQATT, CDR2 SNEGSKA (reference sequence). Trimming stripped 6 bases from V and 11 bases from J, with 14 bases between. This CDR3 region has 11 residues. The CDR3 here is CSASIRGKQFF. The CDR3 bases are TGCAGTGCCTCGATACGCGGGAAGCAGTTCTTC.

The chain joins TRBV18 to TRBJ1-5, with 9 bases that match TRBD1. This CDR3 contains 14 residues. CDR1 KGHSH and CDR2 LQKENI come from the germline V gene. The ends lost 3 bases at V and 5 bases at J; junction bases unmatched: 2. Here the CDR3 reads CASSPTGGDQPQHF. DNA of the CDR3: TGTGCCAGCTCACCTACAGGGGGCGATCAGCCCCAGCATTTT. The full variable domain, rest sourced from reference TRBV18 and TRBJ1-5, is NAGVMQNPRHLVRRRGQEARLRCSPMKGHSHVYWYRQLPEEGLKFMVYLQKENIIDESGMPKERFSAEFPKEGPSILRIQQVVRGDSAAYFCASSPTGGDQPQHFGDGTRLSIL.

The genes are TRBV29-1 and TRBJ2-7; D is tentatively TRBD1 or TRBD2 (6 bases each). The CDR3 sequence is 13 residues long. Looked up from germline, CDR1 is SQVTM and CDR2 is ANQGSEA. Trimming took off 4 bases at V and 4 bases at J, with 14 bases between the two ends. The DNA of the CDR3 is TGCAGCGTTGGTGGGACGGGGGCATACGAGCAGTACGTC. This codes for CSVGGTGAYEQYV.

V gene TRBV6-1 combines with J gene TRBJ1-1; possible D gene TRBD1, 6 bases. This CDR3 has 13 residues. Trimming removed 9 bases from V and 3 bases from J, with 14 bases in between. CDR1 is MNHNS, CDR2 SASEGT, per germline. As DNA, the CDR3 is TGTGCCAGTTCACAGGGAGGTCACACTGAAGCTTTCTTT. Translated: CASSQGGHTEAFF.

The chain has TRBV20-1 and TRBJ1-3; the D is unclear. V lost 4 bases and J 2 bases, leaving 9 bases between the germline ends. Germline V CDR1 and CDR2: DFQATT, SNEGSKA (reference sequence). The CDR3 is made up of 13 amino acids. CDR3: CSAKQVAGNTIYF. CDR3 in DNA: TGCAGTGCTAAGCAGGTAGCTGGAAACACCATATATTTT.

This clonotype has more than one count but fewer than ten. The chain has TRBV12-3 or TRBV12-4 and TRBJ2-1, with D possibly TRBD1 on 6 matching bases. Trimming left V 11 bases short and J 7 bases short, with 18 bases between. The CDR3 extends over 13 amino acids. CDR3 nucleotides: TGTGCCCTTAAAGGGTCAGGGGCGAATGAGCAGTTCTTC. Its protein is CALKGSGANEQFF.

This clonotype was seen many times. The chain combines TRBV12-5 with TRBJ2-1; no firm D call. V gave up 2 bases and J gave up 6 bases, with 8 bases separating them. This CDR3 has 13 amino acids. Germline CDR1 and CDR2: LGHNT and FRNRAP. The DNA for the CDR3 is TGTGCTAGTGGTTTGCTGGTGGCCAATGAGCAGTTCTTC. Translating it yields CASGLLVANEQFF.

The chain recombines TRBV10-3 with TRBJ1-1; no definite D call. CDR1 is ENHRY and CDR2 is SYGVKD in the germline V gene. V was cut by 0 bases and J by 1 base, with 12 bases left in between. CDR3 length equals 16 residues. The CDR3, as DNA: TGTGCCATCAGTGAGTCGAAGACGGGTTCGAACACTGAAGCTTTCTTT. This encodes CAISESKTGSNTEAFF.

The J gene is TRBJ2-3, the V gene TRBV7-8; the D gene is possibly TRBD1 (5 bases). The CDR3 extends over 15 amino acids. Germline V CDR1 and CDR2: SGHVS, FQNEAQ. V lost 1 base and J 2 bases, leaving 10 bases between the germline ends. The CDR3 here is CASSLGGAFTDTQYF. The DNA for the CDR3 is TGTGCCAGCAGCTTAGGTGGGGCCTTCACAGATACGCAGTATTTT.

In this sample, this clonotype turned up a few times. V usage is TRBV6-5 and J usage is TRBJ1-2; 7 nucleotides agree with TRBD1. The V and J ends lost 3 bases and 4 bases, in that order; junction bases with no gene match: 5. CDR3 length equals 14 residues. CDR1 and CDR2 from the germline V gene are MNHEY and SVGAGI. This chain's CDR3 is CASSYGWTGYGYTF. The CDR3 DNA reads TGTGCCAGCAGTTATGGGTGGACAGGCTATGGCTACACCTTC.